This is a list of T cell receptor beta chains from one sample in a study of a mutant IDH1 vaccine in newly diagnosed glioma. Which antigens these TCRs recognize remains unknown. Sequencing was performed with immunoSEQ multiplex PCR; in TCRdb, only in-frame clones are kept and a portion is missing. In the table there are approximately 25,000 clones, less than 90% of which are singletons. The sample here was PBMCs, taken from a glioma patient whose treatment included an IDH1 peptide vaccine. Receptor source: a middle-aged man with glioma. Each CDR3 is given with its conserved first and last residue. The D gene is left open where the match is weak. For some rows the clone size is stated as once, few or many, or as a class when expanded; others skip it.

CDR3: CASNPGVSGTGELFF
DNA: TGTGCCAGCAACCCGGGGGTGAGTGGCACCGGGGAGCTGTTTTTT
size: NA
J: TRBJ2-2
V: TRBV9
D: NA

CDR3: CAISDTGTGGFGYTF
DNA: TGTGCCATCAGTGATACCGGGACAGGGGGTTTTGGCTACACCTTC
size: NA
J: TRBJ1-2
V: TRBV10-3
D: TRBD1

CDR3: CASSPRLLDEQFF
DNA: TGTGCTAGCAGCCCCCGACTGTTAGATGAGCAGTTCTTC
size: NA
J: TRBJ2-1
V: TRBV7-7
D: NA

CDR3: CASTFSARTTNEKLFF
DNA: TGTGCCAGCACGTTCTCGGCGAGGACAACTAATGAAAAACTGTTTTTT
size: NA
J: TRBJ1-4
V: TRBV6-6
D: NA

CDR3: CASSLNYEQYF
DNA: TGCGCCAGCAGCCTTAACTACGAGCAGTACTTC
size: NA
J: TRBJ2-7
V: TRBV4-1
D: NA

CDR3: CSAASGNTIYF
DNA: TGCAGTGCGGCATCTGGAAACACCATATATTTT
size: NA
J: TRBJ1-3
V: TRBV20-1
D: NA

CDR3: CASRLLAEAYNEQFF
DNA: TGCGCCAGCAGGCTCTTGGCGGAGGCGTACAATGAGCAGTTCTTC
size: NA
J: TRBJ2-1
V: TRBV5-1
D: NA

CDR3: CASSRDRPIF
DNA: TGTGCCAGCTCACGGGACAGACCAATCTTC
size: NA
J: TRBJ2-1
V: TRBV18
D: TRBD1

CDR3: CASSRGTSGAYEQYF
DNA: TGCGCCAGCAGCCGGGGGACTAGCGGTGCCTACGAGCAGTACTTC
size: NA
J: TRBJ2-7
V: TRBV4-1
D: TRBD2

CDR3: CASSEFSRAANEKLFF
DNA: TGTGCCAGCAGTGAATTCAGCAGGGCGGCTAATGAAAAACTGTTTTTT
size: NA
J: TRBJ1-4
V: TRBV25-1
D: NA

CDR3: CASSRGSGNTIYF
DNA: TGTGCCAGTAGCCGCGGGTCCGGAAACACCATATATTTT
size: NA
J: TRBJ1-3
V: TRBV19
D: NA

CDR3: CTSSQELADNQETQYF
DNA: TGCACCAGCAGCCAAGAATTAGCGGATAATCAAGAGACCCAGTACTTC
size: NA
J: TRBJ2-5
V: TRBV1
D: NA

CDR3: CASSSPGGVKTQYF
DNA: TGCGCCAGCAGTTCTCCAGGGGGAGTGAAGACCCAGTACTTC
size: NA
J: TRBJ2-5
V: TRBV10-1
D: TRBD1

CDR3: CASSESTGSAYEQYF
DNA: TGTGCCAGCAGTGAATCGACAGGGTCGGCGTACGAGCAGTACTTC
size: NA
J: TRBJ2-7
V: TRBV6-1
D: TRBD1

CDR3: CSVDGQGNTGELFF
DNA: TGCAGCGTTGATGGCCAGGGTAACACCGGGGAGCTGTTTTTT
size: once
J: TRBJ2-2
V: TRBV29-1
D: NA

CDR3: CASSFRSRDSRGGYTF
DNA: TGTGCCAGCAGTTTCAGGTCTCGGGACAGTCGGGGTGGCTACACCTTC
size: NA
J: TRBJ1-2
V: TRBV27
D: TRBD1

CDR3: CASSLGGGHFSYEQYF
DNA: TGTGCCAGCAGCTTAGGAGGAGGACACTTCTCCTACGAGCAGTACTTC
size: NA
J: TRBJ2-7
V: TRBV7-9
D: NA

CDR3: CATSREREGTYEQFF
DNA: TGTGCCACCAGCAGAGAGCGGGAGGGCACCTATGAGCAGTTCTTC
size: NA
J: TRBJ2-1
V: TRBV15
D: TRBD2

CDR3: CASSLAGGPITGDNEQFF
DNA: TGCGCCAGCAGCTTGGCCGGGGGACCCATAACCGGCGACAATGAGCAGTTCTTC
size: NA
J: TRBJ2-1
V: TRBV5-1
D: NA

CDR3: CASSLGPAGGYQYF
DNA: TGTGCCAGCAGCTTGGGGCCTGCGGGAGGGTACCAGTACTTC
size: NA
J: TRBJ2-7
V: TRBV5-6
D: TRBD2

CDR3: CASSESKHPETSAKPYEQYF
DNA: TGCGCCAGCAGTGAGTCGAAACATCCGGAGACTAGCGCAAAACCCTACGAGCAGTACTTC
size: NA
J: TRBJ2-7
V: TRBV10-1
D: TRBD2

CDR3: CASSLSGGGELFF
DNA: TGCGCCAGCAGCTTATCGGGGGGCGGGGAGCTGTTTTTT
size: NA
J: TRBJ2-2
V: TRBV5-1
D: TRBD2

CDR3: CATSRDPPGGAYEQYF
DNA: TGTGCCACCAGCAGAGATCCCCCAGGGGGGGCCTACGAGCAGTACTTC
size: once
J: TRBJ2-7
V: TRBV15
D: NA

CDR3: CASSPLRGYEQYF
DNA: TGTGCCAGCAGTCCACTCAGGGGTTACGAGCAGTACTTC
size: NA
J: TRBJ2-7
V: TRBV28
D: NA

CDR3: CSVAILLGEQYF
DNA: TGCAGCGTTGCCATCCTATTGGGGGAGCAGTACTTC
size: NA
J: TRBJ2-7
V: TRBV29-1
D: NA

CDR3: CASSLEAEANTGELFF
DNA: TGTGCCAGCAGCTTAGAAGCGGAGGCGAACACCGGGGAGCTGTTTTTT
size: NA
J: TRBJ2-2
V: TRBV7-6
D: NA

CDR3: CASANGEGLYEQYF
DNA: TGTGCCAGCGCTAACGGGGAGGGCCTTTACGAGCAGTACTTC
size: NA
J: TRBJ2-7
V: TRBV6-5
D: TRBD2

CDR3: CASSVGDSGEKLFF
DNA: TGTGCCAGCAGCGTAGGTGACAGTGGCGAAAAACTGTTTTTT
size: NA
J: TRBJ1-4
V: TRBV9
D: NA

CDR3: CASSFSPLSYEQYF
DNA: TGCGCCAGCAGCTTCTCCCCGCTCTCCTACGAGCAGTACTTC
size: few
J: TRBJ2-7
V: TRBV5-1
D: NA

CDR3: CASSQSPTTNEKLFF
DNA: TGTGCCAGCAGCCAGAGTCCCACAACTAATGAAAAACTGTTTTTT
size: once
J: TRBJ1-4
V: TRBV5-4
D: NA

CDR3: CASSTRDSRGYEQYF
DNA: TGTGCCAGTAGTACCCGGGACAGCCGTGGCTACGAGCAGTACTTC
size: NA
J: TRBJ2-7
V: TRBV19
D: TRBD1

CDR3: CASSLTTHSDTQYF
DNA: TGTGCCAGCAGCTTGACTACCCACTCAGATACGCAGTATTTT
size: NA
J: TRBJ2-3
V: TRBV7-2
D: NA

CDR3: CASSLEGGVLSREQFF
DNA: TGCGCCAGCAGCTTGGAGGGCGGGGTCCTGAGCCGTGAGCAGTTCTTC
size: NA
J: TRBJ2-1
V: TRBV5-1
D: NA

CDR3: CASSQQGAVETQYF
DNA: TGTGCCAGCAGCCAACAGGGTGCTGTAGAGACCCAGTACTTC
size: NA
J: TRBJ2-5
V: TRBV5-4
D: NA

CDR3: CASSATGSKNIQYF
DNA: TGTGCCAGCAGCGCCACGGGGAGTAAAAACATTCAGTACTTC
size: NA
J: TRBJ2-4
V: TRBV5-6
D: NA

CDR3: CATSPRRTGNQPQHF
DNA: TGTGCCACCAGCCCCCGGAGGACGGGCAATCAGCCCCAGCATTTT
size: NA
J: TRBJ1-5
V: TRBV15
D: NA

CDR3: CASSLDGAGETQYF
DNA: TGCGCCAGCAGCTTGGATGGGGCCGGAGAGACCCAGTACTTC
size: NA
J: TRBJ2-5
V: TRBV5-1
D: NA

CDR3: CASSQDLGPWTQYF
DNA: TGTGCCAGCAGCCAAGATCTAGGACCATGGACCCAGTACTTC
size: NA
J: TRBJ2-5
V: TRBV14
D: NA

CDR3: CASSRGRYSNQPQHF
DNA: TGTGCCAGTAGTAGGGGGCGATATAGCAATCAGCCCCAGCATTTT
size: NA
J: TRBJ1-5
V: TRBV19
D: NA

CDR3: CASHRGANNYGYTF
DNA: TGTGCCAGCCACAGGGGGGCGAATAACTATGGCTACACCTTC
size: NA
J: TRBJ1-2
V: TRBV6-5
D: TRBD1

CDR3: CASSGGTSGRIYEQYF
DNA: TGTGCCAGTAGTGGCGGGACTAGCGGGAGGATCTACGAGCAGTACTTC
size: NA
J: TRBJ2-7
V: TRBV19
D: TRBD2

CDR3: CASRLTNQPQHF
DNA: TGTGCCAGTAGACTGACCAATCAGCCCCAGCATTTT
size: few
J: TRBJ1-5
V: TRBV19
D: NA

CDR3: CASSQDLGQTYEQYF
DNA: TGCGCCAGCAGCCAAGATCTCGGGCAGACATACGAGCAGTACTTC
size: NA
J: TRBJ2-7
V: TRBV4-1
D: NA

CDR3: CASRPQGTKNIQYF
DNA: TGTGCCAGCAGACCACAGGGGACCAAAAACATTCAGTACTTC
size: NA
J: TRBJ2-4
V: TRBV6-5
D: TRBD1

CDR3: CASSSEQDSYEQYF
DNA: TGTGCCAGCAGCTCAGAACAGGACTCCTACGAGCAGTACTTC
size: NA
J: TRBJ2-7
V: TRBV7-2
D: NA

CDR3: CASSSHYSVGYTF
DNA: TGCGCCAGCAGCTCGCACTACAGCGTCGGCTACACCTTC
size: few
J: TRBJ1-2
V: TRBV5-1
D: NA

CDR3: CASSYRPRTSGYEQYF
DNA: TGTGCCAGCAGTTACCGGCCCCGGACTAGCGGTTACGAGCAGTACTTC
size: once
J: TRBJ2-7
V: TRBV6-6
D: TRBD2

CDR3: CSVADLHQPQHF
DNA: TGCAGCGTTGCGGACCTCCATCAGCCCCAGCATTTT
size: medium-sized
J: TRBJ1-5
V: TRBV29-1
D: NA

CDR3: CASSLPSGGLNEQFF
DNA: TGTGCCAGCAGCTTACCTAGCGGGGGACTTAATGAGCAGTTCTTC
size: once
J: TRBJ2-1
V: TRBV9
D: TRBD2